A single sample is the source of the 9 T cell receptor beta chains below, sequenced in a study of shared clonotypes between healthy human individuals. Sequencing was performed with immunoSEQ multiplex PCR; in TCRdb, only in-frame clones are kept and a portion is missing. The table records under 300,000 clones, over 60% of them present only once. The sample taken for sequencing was memory CD4+ T cells sorted from blood. Documented subset: CD45RA-negative fraction. Source of these receptors: a man aged 25 to 40 in good health.

V usage is TRBV5-6 and J usage is TRBJ2-5, with D unclear. Germline V gene sequence: CDR1 SGHDT, CDR2 YYEEEE. The germline V and J ends were trimmed by 0 bases and 3 bases, with 12 bases remaining between them. CDR3 length equals 15 residues. CDR3 in amino acids: CASSLEVGRKETQYF. CDR3 nucleotides: TGTGCCAGCAGCTTGGAGGTTGGTCGGAAAGAGACCCAGTACTTC.

The J gene is TRBJ2-3, the V gene TRBV10-2; D possibly corresponds to TRBD1 (6 bases). CDR1 WSHSY and CDR2 SAAADI come from the germline V gene. With 4 bases removed from V and 0 bases from J, the gap between germline ends came to 11 bases. The CDR3 has 15 residues. The CDR3 region has the DNA TGCGCCAGCAGTGTGCAGGGGCGTAGCACAGATACGCAGTATTTT. Amino acid sequence: CASSVQGRSTDTQYF.

The chain carries TRBV21-1 and TRBJ2-3; TRBD2 is the table's D call and was not checked against the DNA. TRBV21-1 is recorded as a pseudogene. The CDR3 loop spans 13 amino acids. CDR3 residues: CASSKLSTDTQYF. The CDR3 DNA reads as TGTGCCAGCAGCAAACTAAGTACTGATACGCAGTATTTT.

This clone was counted ten times or more. V and J are TRBV14 and TRBJ2-4; D unresolved. Germline CDR1 reads SGHDN; CDR2 reads FVKESK. The CDR3 length is 14 residues. Trimming cost V 7 bases and J 8 bases, with 18 bases left between them. CDR3 amino acids: CASNEERPRDIQYF. The CDR3 nucleotides are TGTGCCAGCAACGAGGAACGGCCTCGGGACATTCAGTACTTC. The variable domain in full, completed from reference TRBV14 and TRBJ2-4, reads EAGVTQFPSHSVIEKGQTVTLRCDPISGHDNLYWYRRVMGKEIKFLLHFVKESKQDESGMPNNRFLAERTGGTYSTLKVQPAELEDSGVYFCASNEERPRDIQYFGAGTRLSVL.

The CDR3 nucleotides are TGTGCCTGGAGTCCGGGACAGTCAAAGTACTTC. It yields the protein CAWSPGQSKYF. The rearrangement uses TRBV30 and TRBJ2-7; TRBD1 agrees at 7 bases. Germline-derived CDR1 and CDR2 are GTSNPN and SVGIG (reference sequence). V lost 2 bases to trimming and J lost 11 bases; unmatched junction nucleotides: 6. The CDR3 sequence is 11 residues long.

The genes are TRBV15 and TRBJ2-1; unclear D gene. This CDR3 is 13 amino acids long. From germline, CDR1 is LNHNV and CDR2 YYDKDF (reference sequence). V lost 0 bases and J lost 7, with 7 bases in between. The CDR3 nucleotides are TGTGCCACCAGCAGAGATTTTGGAAATGAGCAGTTCTTC. Its translation: CATSRDFGNEQFF.

The chain uses TRBV5-6 and TRBJ2-1; unclear D gene. Deletions cut 0 bases from V and 0 bases from J, with 7 bases between. Germline V gives CDR1 SGHDT, CDR2 YYEEEE. The CDR3 spans 15 residues. DNA for the CDR3: TGTGCCAGCAGCTTGGCCCCAAGCTCCTACAATGAGCAGTTCTTC. It is translated as CASSLAPSSYNEQFF.

The table lists this clone with many counts. The chain has TRBV28 and TRBJ1-3, with no clear D. The CDR3 has 16 amino acids. V dropped 2 bases and J dropped 4 bases, with 15 bases sitting between them. Germline CDR1 and CDR2: MDHEN and SYDVKM. The CDR3 DNA follows: TGTGCCAGCAGTTTACACCAGGCAGGTTCAGGAAACACCATATATTTT. Amino acids: CASSLHQAGSGNTIYF.

This chain joins TRBV5-4 and TRBJ2-3; 13 nucleotides agree with TRBD2. The CDR3 is made up of 15 amino acids. CDR1 and CDR2 (germline): SGHNT, YYREEE (reference sequence). V lost 3 bases, J lost 6 bases, and 4 bases stayed unmatched. The CDR3 region has the DNA TGTGCCAGCAGCTCGGGACTAGCGGGAACTGATACGCAGTATTTT. It specifies CASSSGLAGTDTQYF.